The next 25 T cell receptor beta chains were all read from a single sample in a study of shared clonotypes between healthy human individuals. Sequencing was performed with immunoSEQ multiplex PCR; in TCRdb, only in-frame clones are kept and a portion is missing. This sample has about 1.1 million clones; about four fifths occur once, and the top ten carry approximately 0.5%. The sample taken for sequencing was memory CD4+ T cells from PBMCs. Subset reported: CD45RA-negative fraction. The receptors were gathered from a man between 18 and 35 years old in good health. Some clones in this sample may be carry-over from other donors' samples.

The genes are TRBV29-1 and TRBJ1-1, with 8 positions matching TRBD1. From germline, CDR1 is SQVTM and CDR2 ANQGSEA. CDR3 length: 14 residues. The junction had 9 bases not matched to a gene; V was cut back by 6 bases and J by 3 bases. DNA of the CDR3: TGCAGCGTAAAGAACAGGGGGATGGACACTGAAGCTTTCTTT. Its translation: CSVKNRGMDTEAFF.

The V and J genes are TRBV4-3 and TRBJ2-7, with TRBD1 matching 10 bases. The CDR3 is made up of 15 amino acids. J lost 1 base, V lost 1 base, and 1 base had no gene match. Germline assignment: CDR1 LGHNA and CDR2 YSLEER. CDR3 sequence reads: CASSQGTGGSYEQYF. The CDR3 DNA is TGCGCCAGCAGCCAAGGGACAGGGGGGTCCTACGAGCAGTACTTC.

V and J are TRBV7-2 and TRBJ2-5; no clear D. Germline V gene lookup returns CDR1 SGHTA and CDR2 FQGNSA. Trimming stripped 2 bases from V and 1 base from J, with 11 bases between. This CDR3 has 15 residues. CDR3 sequence (DNA): TGTGCCAGCAGCTTATCGTCGGGCTCCCAAGAGACCCAGTACTTC. It is translated as CASSLSSGSQETQYF. The full variable domain, in which reference TRBV7-2 and TRBJ2-5 provide the parts outside the CDR3, is GAGVSQSPSNKVTEKGKDVELRCDPISGHTALYWYRQSLGQGLEFLIYFQGNSAPDKSGLPSDRFSAERTGGSVSTLTIQRTQQEDSAVYLCASSLSSGSQETQYFGPGTRLLVL.

The chain has TRBV5-1 and TRBJ2-3, with D maybe TRBD2 (5 bases). In germline, CDR1 is SGHRS, CDR2 YFSETQ. CDR3 length: 20 amino acids. With 0 bases removed from V and 0 bases from J, the gap between germline ends came to 23 bases. CDR3 nucleotide sequence: TGCGCCAGCAGCTTGGATGGTAGCGCCCCGGGCCGGTATAGCACAGATACGCAGTATTTT. Translation gives CASSLDGSAPGRYSTDTQYF.

The gene calls are TRBV11-3 and TRBJ2-2; 8 bases are shared with TRBD2. The CDR3 length is 16 residues. The V segment lost 0 bases and the J segment 5 bases; nucleotides outside the gene matches: 5. Germline CDR1 SGHNT, CDR2 YENEEA. The CDR3 coding sequence is TGTGCCAGCAGCTTAGATCCAGCGGGAGATACCGGGGAGCTGTTTTTT. Translated, it gives CASSLDPAGDTGELFF.

This chain uses TRBV29-1 with TRBJ2-1; D gene unclear. V dropped 5 bases and J dropped 0 bases, with 8 bases sitting between them. Germline V gene data show CDR1 as SQVTM and CDR2 as ANQGSEA. CDR3 length: 13 residues. CDR3 sequence reads: CSVRPSSYNEQFF. CDR3 nucleotides: TGCAGCGTTCGGCCTAGCTCCTACAATGAGCAGTTCTTC.

The chain is built from TRBV28 and TRBJ2-7, with 7 bases identical to TRBD1. V trimming: 5 bases; J trimming: 7 bases; junction bases outside the gene matches: 17. The CDR3 sequence is 16 residues long. The germline gives CDR1 MDHEN, CDR2 SYDVKM. The CDR3 protein is CASSPQGTRGIGEQYF. CDR3 DNA: TGTGCCAGCAGTCCGCAAGGGACCAGGGGGATAGGGGAGCAGTACTTC. The variable domain in full, with the rest retrieved from reference TRBV28 and TRBJ2-7, is DVKVTQSSRYLVKRTGEKVFLECVQDMDHENMFWYRQDPGLGLRLIYFSYDVKMKEKGDIPEGYSVSREKKERFSLILESASTNQTSMYLCASSPQGTRGIGEQYFGPGTRLTVT.

V gene TRBV11-3 combines with J gene TRBJ2-2; D uncertain. Per the germline V gene, CDR1 is SGHNT and CDR2 is YENEEA. The V gene lost 1 base and the J gene lost 1 base, with 7 bases spanning the gap. CDR3 length: 15 residues. The CDR3 spells CASSLGPMNTGELFF. CDR3 DNA: TGTGCCAGCAGCTTAGGACCCATGAACACCGGGGAGCTGTTTTTT.

The chain recombines TRBV28 with TRBJ2-7, with D possibly matching TRBD2 (5 bases). V was shortened by 10 bases and J by 4 bases, with 20 bases between the two germline ends. The CDR3 loop spans 14 amino acids. Germline assignment: CDR1 MDHEN and CDR2 SYDVKM. Here the CDR3 DNA reads TGTGCCACTATCGCGCGACTACCCCATTACGAGCAGTACTTC. Protein: CATIARLPHYEQYF.

The CDR3 DNA follows: TGTGCCAGCAGTTTTCTGACAGGGGGACTAGCGGGTACTACCTACGAGCAGTACTTC. It is translated as CASSFLTGGLAGTTYEQYF. J is TRBJ2-7 and V is TRBV27, with 12 bases that match TRBD2. The CDR3 is 19 amino acids. With 3 bases clipped from V and 2 bases from J, the junction kept 14 bases outside the gene matches. Germline CDR1 MNHEY, CDR2 SMNVEV (reference sequence).

The J gene is TRBJ1-1, the V gene TRBV28; the D is unclear. The CDR3 is 15 amino acids. Germline V lookup: CDR1 MDHEN, CDR2 SYDVKM. V lost 3 bases, J lost 0 bases, and 11 bases lay in between. The CDR3 bases are TGTGCCAGCAGTTTGCGTTCTCCGATGAACACTGAAGCTTTCTTT. This sequence encodes CASSLRSPMNTEAFF.

As concerns this clone: Additional DNA sequences in this sample encode the identical CDR3. The chain recombines TRBV5-1 with TRBJ1-2; a possible D gene is TRBD1 (6 bases). Germline values: CDR1 SGHRS, CDR2 YFSETQ. Trimming took off 0 bases at V and 2 bases at J, with 11 bases between the two ends. This CDR3 is built from 15 residues. The CDR3 is CASSLGGPLNYGYTF. CDR3 sequence (DNA): TGCGCCAGCAGCTTGGGGGGGCCCTTAAACTATGGCTACACCTTC.

The chain employs TRBV4-1 and TRBJ1-6; the match to TRBD1 covers 8 bases. Trimming at V came to 0 bases and at J to 8 bases, leaving 6 bases not matched to a gene. Germline values: CDR1 MGHRA, CDR2 YSYEKL. CDR3 length equals 16 residues. CDR3 coding DNA: TGCGCCAGCAGCCAAGATGGGACAGGCAATTATTCACCCCTCCACTTT. It translates to CASSQDGTGNYSPLHF.

This chain joins TRBV5-1 and TRBJ2-5; D possibly corresponds to TRBD2 (5 bases). The germline V and J ends were trimmed by 4 bases and 0 bases, with 13 bases remaining between them. This CDR3 region has 15 residues. Germline lookup yields CDR1 SGHRS and CDR2 YFSETQ. CDR3 bases: TGCGCCAGCAGCCGGGGAGCATGGTACCAAGAGACCCAGTACTTC. Translated, it gives CASSRGAWYQETQYF.

The chain links TRBV7-2 to TRBJ2-7; TRBD2 agrees at 11 bases. With V trimmed by 3 bases and J by 4 bases, 2 bases remained unmatched. Germline-derived CDR1 and CDR2 are SGHTA and FQGNSA. The CDR3 is 14 amino acids. The CDR3 region is CASSLASGRYEQYF. CDR3 bases: TGTGCCAGCAGCTTGGCTAGCGGGAGGTACGAGCAGTACTTC.

V usage is TRBV9 and J usage is TRBJ2-1; 8 bases align to TRBD1. The V segment lost 0 bases and the J segment 3 bases; nucleotides outside the gene matches: 5. Germline lookup yields CDR1 SGDLS and CDR2 YYNGEE. CDR3 length: 16 residues. CDR3 coding DNA: TGTGCCAGCAGCGTAGGGGGACAGGTGAACTACAATGAGCAGTTCTTC. The encoded protein is CASSVGGQVNYNEQFF.

CDR3 sequence: CASSPGLAGNNEQFF. In nucleotides, the CDR3 is TGTGCCAGCAGCCCGGGACTAGCGGGCAACAATGAGCAGTTCTTC. The rearrangement links TRBV7-2 to TRBJ2-1; 12 positions agree with TRBD2. V lost 5 bases, J lost 5 bases, and 4 bases stayed unmatched. The CDR3 covers 15 residues. The germline V gene has CDR1 SGHTA and CDR2 FQGNSA. Drawing the rest from reference TRBV7-2 and TRBJ2-1, the complete variable domain is GAGVSQSPSNKVTEKGKDVELRCDPISGHTALYWYRQSLGQGLEFLIYFQGNSAPDKSGLPSDRFSAERTGGSVSTLTIQRTQQEDSAVYLCASSPGLAGNNEQFFGPGTRLTVL.

Worth noting for this clone: Other DNA sequences in this sample translate to the same CDR3. The chain joins TRBV6-1 to TRBJ2-3; 8 bases line up with TRBD1. CDR1 and CDR2 (germline): MNHNS, SASEGT. V gave up 4 bases and J gave up 0 bases; unmatched junction bases: 3. The CDR3 length is 15 residues. For the CDR3, the DNA is TGTGCCAGCAGTGCGGACAGGGTTAGCACAGATACGCAGTATTTT. Amino acid sequence: CASSADRVSTDTQYF.

The V gene is TRBV4-1, the J gene TRBJ2-4, with 8 bases identical to TRBD1. With 0 bases clipped from V and 0 bases from J, the junction kept 10 bases outside the gene matches. Germline CDR1 and CDR2: MGHRA and YSYEKL. CDR3 length equals 19 residues. This CDR3 is CASSQDGGQGKLAKNIQYF. The CDR3 region has the DNA TGCGCCAGCAGCCAAGATGGAGGACAGGGAAAGCTAGCCAAAAACATTCAGTACTTC.

The genes are TRBV19 and TRBJ1-2; TRBD1 agrees at 9 bases. The CDR3 extends over 16 amino acids. The J segment lost 4 bases and the V segment lost 6 bases, leaving 12 bases of the junction unmatched. In germline, CDR1 is LNHDA, CDR2 SQIVND (reference sequence). The CDR3 DNA reads as TGTGCCAGTAGCCAGCCCGGGACAGGGTTCGGCTATGGCTACACCTTC. Protein sequence: CASSQPGTGFGYGYTF.

The rearrangement joins TRBV28 to TRBJ2-5; 11 bases map to TRBD2. The J segment lost 5 bases and the V segment lost 1 base, leaving 6 bases of the junction unmatched. The CDR3 length is 16 residues. Germline CDR1 MDHEN, CDR2 SYDVKM. In nucleotides, the CDR3 is TGTGCCAGCAGTTTATATGGCCTAGCGGGAGGTGAGACCCAGTACTTC. Protein sequence: CASSLYGLAGGETQYF.

This clone has more than one count but fewer than ten. The genes are TRBV6-5 and TRBJ1-4; unclear D gene. The V gene's germline CDR1 is MNHEY and CDR2 SVGAGI. Between the trimmed V and J ends, which lost 6 bases and 8 bases, there was a span of 13 bases. CDR3 length: 13 amino acids. CDR3: CASSLTGREKLFF. The DNA for the CDR3 is TGTGCCAGCAGCCTCACCGGGCGGGAAAAACTGTTTTTT.

This chain joins TRBV7-9 and TRBJ2-7; TRBD2 matches 13 bases. The junction had 7 bases not matched to a gene; V was cut back by 4 bases and J by 1 base. Germline CDR1 and CDR2: SEHNR and FQNEAQ (reference sequence). CDR3 size: 17 residues. CDR3 protein: CASSYRTSGRMSYEQYF. Here the CDR3 DNA reads TGTGCCAGCAGCTATAGGACTAGCGGGAGAATGTCCTACGAGCAGTACTTC.

This clone showed up just a few times. Other DNA sequences in this specimen translate into the identical CDR3. The V and J genes are TRBV7-3 and TRBJ2-1; D unclear. The germline CDR1 and CDR2 sequences are SGHTA and FQGTGA. The CDR3 runs to 16 residues. V dropped 1 base and J dropped 0 bases, with 10 bases sitting between them. CDR3 region: CASSLNGLSSYNEQFF. In DNA form, the CDR3 reads TGTGCCAGCAGCTTAAACGGGTTAAGCTCCTACAATGAGCAGTTCTTC. The full variable domain, its missing parts supplied by reference TRBV7-3 and TRBJ2-1, is GAGVSQTPSNKVTEKGKYVELRCDPISGHTALYWYRQSLGQGPEFLIYFQGTGAADDSGLPNDRFFAVRPEGSVSTLKIQRTERGDSAVYLCASSLNGLSSYNEQFFGPGTRLTVL.

The chain uses TRBV11-2 and TRBJ1-5; 7 positions agree with TRBD1. V was pared by 5 bases and J by 3 bases, with 4 bases of the junction left unmatched. This CDR3 is built from 14 residues. CDR1 SGHAT and CDR2 FQNNGV come from the germline V gene. In DNA form, the CDR3 reads TGTGCCAGCAGCCGGGACAGAAACAATCAGCCCCAGCATTTT. Protein product: CASSRDRNNQPQHF.